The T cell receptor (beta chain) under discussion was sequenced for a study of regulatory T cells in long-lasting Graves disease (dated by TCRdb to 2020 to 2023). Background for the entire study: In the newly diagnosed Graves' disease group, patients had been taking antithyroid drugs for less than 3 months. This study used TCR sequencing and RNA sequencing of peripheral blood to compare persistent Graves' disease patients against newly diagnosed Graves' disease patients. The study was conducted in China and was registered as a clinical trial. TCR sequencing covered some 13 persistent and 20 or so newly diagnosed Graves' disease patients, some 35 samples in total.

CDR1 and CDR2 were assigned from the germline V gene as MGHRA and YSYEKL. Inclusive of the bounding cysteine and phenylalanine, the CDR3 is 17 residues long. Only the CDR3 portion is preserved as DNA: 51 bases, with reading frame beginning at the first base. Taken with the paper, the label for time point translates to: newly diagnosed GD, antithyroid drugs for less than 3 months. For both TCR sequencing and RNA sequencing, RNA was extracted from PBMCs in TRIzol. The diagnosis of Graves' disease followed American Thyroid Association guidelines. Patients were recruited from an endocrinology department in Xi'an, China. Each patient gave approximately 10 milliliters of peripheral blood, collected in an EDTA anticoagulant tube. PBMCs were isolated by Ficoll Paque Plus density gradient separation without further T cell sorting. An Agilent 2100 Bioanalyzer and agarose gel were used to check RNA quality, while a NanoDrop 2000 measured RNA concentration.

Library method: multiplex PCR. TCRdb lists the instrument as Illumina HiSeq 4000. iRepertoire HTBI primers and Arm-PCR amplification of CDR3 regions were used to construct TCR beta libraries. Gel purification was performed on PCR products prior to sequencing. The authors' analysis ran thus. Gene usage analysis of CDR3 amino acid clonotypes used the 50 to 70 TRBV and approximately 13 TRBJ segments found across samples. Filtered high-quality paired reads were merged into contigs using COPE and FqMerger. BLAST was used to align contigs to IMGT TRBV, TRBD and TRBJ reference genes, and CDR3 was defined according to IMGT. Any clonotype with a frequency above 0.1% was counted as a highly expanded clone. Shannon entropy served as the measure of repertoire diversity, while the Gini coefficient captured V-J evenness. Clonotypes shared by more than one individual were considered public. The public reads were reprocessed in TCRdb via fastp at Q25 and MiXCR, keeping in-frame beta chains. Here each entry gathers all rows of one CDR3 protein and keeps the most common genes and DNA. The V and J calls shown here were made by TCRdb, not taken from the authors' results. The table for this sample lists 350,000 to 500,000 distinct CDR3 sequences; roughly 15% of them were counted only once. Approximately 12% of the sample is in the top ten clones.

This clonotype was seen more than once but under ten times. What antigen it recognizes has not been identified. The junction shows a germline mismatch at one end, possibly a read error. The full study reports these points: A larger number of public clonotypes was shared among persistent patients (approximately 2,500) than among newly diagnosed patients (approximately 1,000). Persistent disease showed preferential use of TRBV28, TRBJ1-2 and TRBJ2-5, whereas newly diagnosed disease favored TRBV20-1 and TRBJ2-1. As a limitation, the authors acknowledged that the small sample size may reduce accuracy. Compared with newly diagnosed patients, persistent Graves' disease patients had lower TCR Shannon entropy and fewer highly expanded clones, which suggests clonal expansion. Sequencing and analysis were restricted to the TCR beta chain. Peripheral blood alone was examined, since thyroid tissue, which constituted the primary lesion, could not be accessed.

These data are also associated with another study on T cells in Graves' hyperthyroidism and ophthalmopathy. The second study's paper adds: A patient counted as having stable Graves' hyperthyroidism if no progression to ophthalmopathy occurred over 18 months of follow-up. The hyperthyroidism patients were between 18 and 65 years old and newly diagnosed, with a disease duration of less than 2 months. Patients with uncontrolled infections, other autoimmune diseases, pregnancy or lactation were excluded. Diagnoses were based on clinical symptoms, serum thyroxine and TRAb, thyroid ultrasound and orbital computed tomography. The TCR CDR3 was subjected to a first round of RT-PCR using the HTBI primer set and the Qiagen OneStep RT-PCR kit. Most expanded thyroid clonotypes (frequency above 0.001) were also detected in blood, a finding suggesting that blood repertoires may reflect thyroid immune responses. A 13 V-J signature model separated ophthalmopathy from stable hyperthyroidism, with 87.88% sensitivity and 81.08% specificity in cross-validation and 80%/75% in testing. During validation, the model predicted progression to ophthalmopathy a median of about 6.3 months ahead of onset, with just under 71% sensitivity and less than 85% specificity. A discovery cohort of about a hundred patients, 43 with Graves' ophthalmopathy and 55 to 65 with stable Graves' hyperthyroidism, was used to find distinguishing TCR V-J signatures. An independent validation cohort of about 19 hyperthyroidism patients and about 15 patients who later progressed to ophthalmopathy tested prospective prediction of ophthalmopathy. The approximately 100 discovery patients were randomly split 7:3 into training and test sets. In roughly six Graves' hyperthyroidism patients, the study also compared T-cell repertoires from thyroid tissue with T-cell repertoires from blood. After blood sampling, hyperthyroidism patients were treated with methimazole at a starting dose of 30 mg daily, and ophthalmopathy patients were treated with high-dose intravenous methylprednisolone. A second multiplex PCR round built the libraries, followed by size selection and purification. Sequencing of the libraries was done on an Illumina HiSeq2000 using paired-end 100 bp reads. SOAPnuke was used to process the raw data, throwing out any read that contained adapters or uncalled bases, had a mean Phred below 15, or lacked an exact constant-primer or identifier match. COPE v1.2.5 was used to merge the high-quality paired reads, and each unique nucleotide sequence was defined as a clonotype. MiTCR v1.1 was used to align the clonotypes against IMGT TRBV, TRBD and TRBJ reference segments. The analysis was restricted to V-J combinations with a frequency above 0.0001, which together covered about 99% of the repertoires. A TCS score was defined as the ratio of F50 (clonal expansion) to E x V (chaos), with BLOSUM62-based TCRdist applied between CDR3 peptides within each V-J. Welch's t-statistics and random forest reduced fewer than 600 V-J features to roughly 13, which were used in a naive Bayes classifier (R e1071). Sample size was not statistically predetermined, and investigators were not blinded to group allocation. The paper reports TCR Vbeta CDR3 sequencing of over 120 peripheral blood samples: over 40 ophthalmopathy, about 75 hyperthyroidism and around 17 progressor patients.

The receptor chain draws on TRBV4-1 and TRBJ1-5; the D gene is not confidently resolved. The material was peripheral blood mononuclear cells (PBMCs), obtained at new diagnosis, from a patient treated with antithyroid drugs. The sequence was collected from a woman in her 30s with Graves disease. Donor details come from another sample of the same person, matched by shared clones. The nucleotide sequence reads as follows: TGCGCCAGCAGCCAATCTCCCGGGTCCTATAGCGATCAGCCCCAGCATTTT. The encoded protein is CASSQSPGSYSDQPQHF.